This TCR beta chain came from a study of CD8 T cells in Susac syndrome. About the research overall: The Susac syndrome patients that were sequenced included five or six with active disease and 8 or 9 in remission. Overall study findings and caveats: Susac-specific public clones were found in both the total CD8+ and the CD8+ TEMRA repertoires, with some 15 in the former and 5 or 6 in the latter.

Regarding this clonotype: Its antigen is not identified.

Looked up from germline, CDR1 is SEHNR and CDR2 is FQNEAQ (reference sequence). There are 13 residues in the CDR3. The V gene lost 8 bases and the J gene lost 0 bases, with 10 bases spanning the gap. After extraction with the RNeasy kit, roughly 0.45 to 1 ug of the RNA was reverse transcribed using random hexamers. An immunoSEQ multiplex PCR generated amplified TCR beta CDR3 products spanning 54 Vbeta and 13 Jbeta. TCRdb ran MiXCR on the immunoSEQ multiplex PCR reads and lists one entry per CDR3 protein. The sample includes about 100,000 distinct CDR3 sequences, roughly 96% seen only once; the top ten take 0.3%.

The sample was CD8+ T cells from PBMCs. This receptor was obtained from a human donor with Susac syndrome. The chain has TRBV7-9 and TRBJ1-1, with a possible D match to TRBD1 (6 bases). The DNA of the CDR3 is TGTGCCAGCGGCAGGACAGTGAACACTGAAGCTTTCTTT. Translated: CASGRTVNTEAFF.